This paragraph covers one T cell receptor (beta chain) sequence. Authors' data handling: Reference gene primer amplification yielded estimated nucleated cell counts. Profiling relied on immunoSEQ multiplex PCR, and the TCRdb table lists in-frame clones only, not all of them. That table gives V, J and clone size, and the DNA gave D and trimming. This table holds 90,000 or so clones, 80% to 90% found once. The data derive from a study of blood T cell repertoires in COVID-19. Study-level information: From the United States, Italy and Spain came samples of acute and convalescent COVID-19. PBMCs, B-cell-depleted T cells, or T cells were the source of the cDNA or gDNA that made up the material.

V was trimmed by 4 bases and J by 10 bases, leaving 17 bases between them. This CDR3 region has 15 residues. Per germline, CDR1 SGHAT and CDR2 FQNNGV. The sequence was obtained from a man older than 75 with acute or convalescent COVID-19. Input material: peripheral blood. V and J are TRBV11-2 and TRBJ1-6; D gene uncertain. The CDR3 region has the DNA TGTGCCAGCAGCTCCAGCTGGGCGAGTGGATCACCCCTCCACTTT. Residues: CASSSSWASGSPLHF.